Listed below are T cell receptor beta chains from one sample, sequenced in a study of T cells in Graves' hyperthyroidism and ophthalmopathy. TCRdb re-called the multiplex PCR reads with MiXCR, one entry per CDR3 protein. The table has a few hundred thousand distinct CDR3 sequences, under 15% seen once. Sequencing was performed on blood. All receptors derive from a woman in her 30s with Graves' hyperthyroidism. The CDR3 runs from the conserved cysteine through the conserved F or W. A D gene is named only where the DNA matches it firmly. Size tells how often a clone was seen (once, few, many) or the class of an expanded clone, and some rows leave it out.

DNA: TGTGCCAGCTCACACCGGGACGTAGATGGCTACACCTTC
CDR3: CASSHRDVDGYTF
J: TRBJ1-2
size: many
V: TRBV18
D: -

DNA: TGCGCCAGCAGCTTGACAGGGAAGGGCTACGAGCAGTACTTC
CDR3: CASSLTGKGYEQYF
J: TRBJ2-7
size: once
V: TRBV5-1
D: -

DNA: TGTGCCAGCAGTTACGGGTATTACGATGAGCAGTTCTTC
CDR3: CASSYGYYDEQFF
J: TRBJ2-1
size: many
V: TRBV6-2/TRBV6-3
D: -

DNA: TGCGCCAGCAGCCAAGGGGGACAGGGTAAGAGGTGGGACACTGAAGCTTTCTTT
CDR3: CASSQGGQGKRWDTEAFF
J: TRBJ1-1
size: -
V: TRBV4-1
D: TRBD1

DNA: TGTGCCAGTAGTATCTCGGGACAGGAGCAGTTCTTC
CDR3: CASSISGQEQFF
J: TRBJ2-1
size: many
V: TRBV19
D: TRBD1

DNA: TGTGCCAGCAGTTTTGTCGCCCGGGAGACCCAGTACTTC
CDR3: CASSFVARETQYF
J: TRBJ2-5
size: many
V: TRBV27
D: -

DNA: TGTGCCACCAGTGACCGACAGGGGGCAGAGACCCAGTACTTC
CDR3: CATSDRQGAETQYF
J: TRBJ2-5
size: -
V: TRBV24-1
D: TRBD1

DNA: TGCAGTCAAAAGGGGTACGGCGGGACCCACGAGCAGTACTTC
CDR3: CSQKGYGGTHEQYF
J: TRBJ2-7
size: few
V: TRBV20-1
D: -

DNA: TGTGCCAGCAGTTTATCGCTTGCATTGGGTCAGTTTGTTTCAGATACGCAGTATTTT
CDR3: CASSLSLALGQFVSDTQYF
J: TRBJ2-3
size: many
V: TRBV27
D: -

DNA: TGTGCCAGCAGTAAAAGGACAGGGGGGGGCTACGAGCAGTACTTC
CDR3: CASSKRTGGGYEQYF
J: TRBJ2-7
size: many
V: TRBV27
D: TRBD1

DNA: TGCGCCAGCAGCCAAGATCCGCGCCATACCTACGAGCAGTACTTC
CDR3: CASSQDPRHTYEQYF
J: TRBJ2-7
size: many
V: TRBV4-1
D: -

DNA: TGTGCCAGCAGCCCTAGCCGGACAGACGGAAACACCATATATTTT
CDR3: CASSPSRTDGNTIYF
J: TRBJ1-3
size: few
V: TRBV7-9
D: -

DNA: TGTGCCAGCAGGACTAGCGGGAGATCCACCTCCTACGAGCAGTACTTC
CDR3: CASRTSGRSTSYEQYF
J: TRBJ2-7
size: few
V: TRBV27
D: TRBD2

DNA: TGTGCCAGCAGTTTATCGGGTCGCGGGAGGGCCTTCTACGAGCAGTACTTC
CDR3: CASSLSGRGRAFYEQYF
J: TRBJ2-7
size: few
V: TRBV27
D: TRBD2

DNA: TGTGCCAGTGTGGGGACTAGCGGTTTCCACGAGCAGTACTTC
CDR3: CASVGTSGFHEQYF
J: TRBJ2-7
size: many
V: TRBV28
D: TRBD2

DNA: TGCAGTGCTAGAGAACTGGACAGGGGGCTGAACATTCAGTACTTC
CDR3: CSARELDRGLNIQYF
J: TRBJ2-4
size: -
V: TRBV20-1
D: TRBD1

DNA: TGCAGTGCTGGGACAGCCAGCTCCCAAGAGACCCAGTACTTC
CDR3: CSAGTASSQETQYF
J: TRBJ2-5
size: many
V: TRBV20-1
D: TRBD1

DNA: TGCGCCAGCAGCCAAAGGTCATCAGGGTCAGATACGCAGTATTTT
CDR3: CASSQRSSGSDTQYF
J: TRBJ2-3
size: -
V: TRBV4-1
D: -